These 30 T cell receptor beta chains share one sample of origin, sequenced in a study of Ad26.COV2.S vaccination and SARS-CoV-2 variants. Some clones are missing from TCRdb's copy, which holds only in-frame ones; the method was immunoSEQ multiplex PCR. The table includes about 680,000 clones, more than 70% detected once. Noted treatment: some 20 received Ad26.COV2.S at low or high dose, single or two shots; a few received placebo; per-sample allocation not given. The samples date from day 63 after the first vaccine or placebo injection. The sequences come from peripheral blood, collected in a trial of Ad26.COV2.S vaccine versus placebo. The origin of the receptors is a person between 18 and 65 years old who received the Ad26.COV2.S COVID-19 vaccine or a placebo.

The CDR3 DNA is TGTGCCAGCAACTTCCTGACAGGAGGAAACACTGAAGCTTTCTTT. Its translation: CASNFLTGGNTEAFF. The chain joins TRBV6-5 to TRBJ1-1; possible D gene TRBD1, 6 bases. Germline values: CDR1 MNHEY, CDR2 SVGAGI. Deletions cut 7 bases from V and 2 bases from J, with 17 bases between. This CDR3 contains 15 residues.

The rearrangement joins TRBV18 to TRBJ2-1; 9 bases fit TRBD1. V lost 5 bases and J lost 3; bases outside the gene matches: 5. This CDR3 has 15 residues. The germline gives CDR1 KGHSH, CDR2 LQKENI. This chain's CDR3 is CASSAGTGFYNEQFF. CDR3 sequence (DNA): TGTGCCAGCTCAGCGGGGACAGGGTTCTACAATGAGCAGTTCTTC.

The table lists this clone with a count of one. The CDR3 region is CASSSLAGGRNEQFF. As DNA, the CDR3 is TGTGCCAGCAGCTCGCTAGCGGGAGGACGGAATGAGCAGTTCTTC. V and J are TRBV5-4 and TRBJ2-1; 11 bases align to TRBD2. This CDR3 spans 15 amino acids. Germline CDR1 SGHNT, CDR2 YYREEE (reference sequence). The junction had 6 bases not matched to a gene; V was cut back by 3 bases and J by 7 bases.

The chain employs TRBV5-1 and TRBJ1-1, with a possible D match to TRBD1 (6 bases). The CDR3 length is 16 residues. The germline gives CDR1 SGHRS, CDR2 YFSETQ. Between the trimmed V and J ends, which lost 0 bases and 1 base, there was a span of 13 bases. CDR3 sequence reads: CASSLVGGPENTEAFF. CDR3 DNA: TGCGCCAGCAGCTTGGTGGGGGGGCCCGAGAACACTGAAGCTTTCTTT.

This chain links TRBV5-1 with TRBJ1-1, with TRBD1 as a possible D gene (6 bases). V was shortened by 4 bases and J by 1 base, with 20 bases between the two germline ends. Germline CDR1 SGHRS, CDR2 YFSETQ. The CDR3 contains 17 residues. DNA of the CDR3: TGCGCCAGCAGCCCGGCGCCGGAGGGGGGGTGGAACACTGAAGCTTTCTTT. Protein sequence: CASSPAPEGGWNTEAFF.

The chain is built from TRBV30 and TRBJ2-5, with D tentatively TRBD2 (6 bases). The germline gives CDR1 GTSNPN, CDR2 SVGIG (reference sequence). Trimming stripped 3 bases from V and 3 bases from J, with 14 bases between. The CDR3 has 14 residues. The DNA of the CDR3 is TGTGCCTGGAGAAGGAGACTAGTCAAAGAGACCCAGTACTTC. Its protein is CAWRRRLVKETQYF.

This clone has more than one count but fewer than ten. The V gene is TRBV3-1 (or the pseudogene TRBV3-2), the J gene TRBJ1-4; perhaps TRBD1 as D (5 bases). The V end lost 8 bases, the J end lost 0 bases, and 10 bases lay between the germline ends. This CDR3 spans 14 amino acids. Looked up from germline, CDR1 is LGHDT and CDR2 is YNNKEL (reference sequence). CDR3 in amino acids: CASGHDATNEKLFF. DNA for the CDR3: TGTGCCAGCGGACACGATGCAACTAATGAAAAACTGTTTTTT.

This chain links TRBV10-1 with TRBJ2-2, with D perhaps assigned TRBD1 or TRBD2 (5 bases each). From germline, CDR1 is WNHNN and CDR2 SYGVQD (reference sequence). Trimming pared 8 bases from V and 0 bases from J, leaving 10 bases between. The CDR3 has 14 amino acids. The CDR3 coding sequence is TGCGCCAGCGGGGGACCCGCGAACACCGGGGAGCTGTTTTTT. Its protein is CASGGPANTGELFF.

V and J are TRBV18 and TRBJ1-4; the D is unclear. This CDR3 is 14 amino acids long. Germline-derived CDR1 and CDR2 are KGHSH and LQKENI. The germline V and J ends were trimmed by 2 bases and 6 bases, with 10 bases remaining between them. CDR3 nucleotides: TGTGCCAGCTCACCATCCAGCCCTGATGAAAAACTGTTTTTT. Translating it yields CASSPSSPDEKLFF.

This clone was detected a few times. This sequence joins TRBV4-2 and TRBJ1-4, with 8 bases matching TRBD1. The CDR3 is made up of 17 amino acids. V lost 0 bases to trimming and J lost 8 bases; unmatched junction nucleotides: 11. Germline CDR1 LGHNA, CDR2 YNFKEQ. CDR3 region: CASSQDLGGTGAEKLFF. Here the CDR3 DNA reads TGTGCCAGCAGCCAAGATCTCGGCGGGACAGGAGCCGAAAAACTGTTTTTT.

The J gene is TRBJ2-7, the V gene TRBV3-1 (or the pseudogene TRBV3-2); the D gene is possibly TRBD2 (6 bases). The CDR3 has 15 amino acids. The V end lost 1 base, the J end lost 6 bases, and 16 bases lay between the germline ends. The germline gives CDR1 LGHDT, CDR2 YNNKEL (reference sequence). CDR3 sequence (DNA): TGTGCCAGCAGCCAAGGGGGTAGCGGCCTGGGCGAGCAGTACTTC. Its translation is CASSQGGSGLGEQYF.

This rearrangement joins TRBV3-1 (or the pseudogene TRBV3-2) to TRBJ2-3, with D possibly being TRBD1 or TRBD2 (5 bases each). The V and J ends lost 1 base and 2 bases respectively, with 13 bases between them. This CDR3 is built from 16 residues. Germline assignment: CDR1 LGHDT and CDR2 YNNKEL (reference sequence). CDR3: CASSQVGGGLTDTQYF. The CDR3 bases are TGTGCCAGCAGCCAAGTTGGGGGTGGGCTCACAGATACGCAGTATTTT.

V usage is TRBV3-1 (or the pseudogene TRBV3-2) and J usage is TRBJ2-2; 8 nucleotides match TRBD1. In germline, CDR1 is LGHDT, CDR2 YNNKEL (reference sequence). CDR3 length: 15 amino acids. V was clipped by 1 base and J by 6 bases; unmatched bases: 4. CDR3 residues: CASSQAGQGAGELFF. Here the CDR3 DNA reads TGTGCCAGCAGCCAAGCAGGACAGGGAGCCGGGGAGCTGTTTTTT.

The DNA for the CDR3 is TGTGCCAGCAGGGCCCCGGGGGCCACTGAAGCTTTCTTT. Protein: CASRAPGATEAFF. The chain carries TRBV5-4 and TRBJ1-1, with D possibly TRBD1 on 6 matching bases. V was clipped by 5 bases and J by 4 bases, with 12 bases between them. The CDR3 is 13 amino acids. Germline CDR1 is SGHNT and CDR2 is YYREEE (reference sequence).

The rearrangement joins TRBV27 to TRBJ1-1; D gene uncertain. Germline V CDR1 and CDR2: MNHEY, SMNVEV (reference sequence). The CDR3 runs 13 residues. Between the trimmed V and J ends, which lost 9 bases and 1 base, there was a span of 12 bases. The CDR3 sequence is CARSTRPNTEAFF. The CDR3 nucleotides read TGTGCCAGATCGACGCGACCGAACACTGAAGCTTTCTTT.

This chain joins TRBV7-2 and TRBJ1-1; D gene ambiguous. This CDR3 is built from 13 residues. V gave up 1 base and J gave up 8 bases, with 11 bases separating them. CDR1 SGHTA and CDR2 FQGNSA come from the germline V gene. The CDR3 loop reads CASSLVGRREAFF. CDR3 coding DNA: TGTGCCAGCAGCTTAGTCGGAAGGCGGGAAGCTTTCTTT.

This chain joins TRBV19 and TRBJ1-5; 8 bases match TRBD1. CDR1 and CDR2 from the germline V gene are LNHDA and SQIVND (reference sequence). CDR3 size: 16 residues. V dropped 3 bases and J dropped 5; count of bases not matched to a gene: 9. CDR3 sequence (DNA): TGTGCCAGTAGTATTTTATCCGGACAGGGCCATCAGCCCCAGCATTTT. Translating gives CASSILSGQGHQPQHF.

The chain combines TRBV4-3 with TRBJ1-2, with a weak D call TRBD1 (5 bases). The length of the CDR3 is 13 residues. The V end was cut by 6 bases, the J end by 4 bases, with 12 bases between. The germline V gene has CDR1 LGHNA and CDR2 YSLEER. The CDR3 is CASSTQGAYGYTF. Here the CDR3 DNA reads TGCGCCAGCAGTACTCAGGGAGCCTATGGCTACACCTTC.

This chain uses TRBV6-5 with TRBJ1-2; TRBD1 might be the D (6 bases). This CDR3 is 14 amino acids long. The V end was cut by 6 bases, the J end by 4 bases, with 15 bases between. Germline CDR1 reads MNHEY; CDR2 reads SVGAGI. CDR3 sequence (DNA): TGTGCCAGCAGCCTGACAGGCACGGTCTATGGCTACACCTTC. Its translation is CASSLTGTVYGYTF.

In DNA, the CDR3 is TGTGCCAGCAGCACCCGGGAGGGATTACCCGGGGAGCTGTTTTTT. This codes for CASSTREGLPGELFF. This sequence joins TRBV7-6 and TRBJ2-2; 8 bases line up with TRBD2. V lost 5 bases, J lost 6 bases, and 8 bases stayed unmatched. This CDR3 contains 15 residues. The germline CDR1 and CDR2 sequences are SGHVS and FNYEAQ.

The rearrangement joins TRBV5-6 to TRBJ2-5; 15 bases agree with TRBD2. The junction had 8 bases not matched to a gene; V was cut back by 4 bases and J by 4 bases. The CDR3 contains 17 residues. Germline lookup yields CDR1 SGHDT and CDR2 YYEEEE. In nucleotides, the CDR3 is TGTGCCAGCAGCCCCGGACTAGCGGGGGGGTTGGCAGAGACCCAGTACTTC. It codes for CASSPGLAGGLAETQYF.

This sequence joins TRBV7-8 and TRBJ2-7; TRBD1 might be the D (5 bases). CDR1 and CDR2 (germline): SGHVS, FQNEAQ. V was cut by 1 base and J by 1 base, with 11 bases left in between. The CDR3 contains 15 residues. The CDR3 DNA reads TGTGCCAGCAGCTTAGATCAGGGCCGATCCTACGAGCAGTACTTC. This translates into CASSLDQGRSYEQYF.

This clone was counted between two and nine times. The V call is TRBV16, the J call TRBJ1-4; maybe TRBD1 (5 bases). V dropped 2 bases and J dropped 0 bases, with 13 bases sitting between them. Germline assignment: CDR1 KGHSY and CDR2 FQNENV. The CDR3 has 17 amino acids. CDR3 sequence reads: CASSQLGTLATNEKLFF. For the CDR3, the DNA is TGTGCCAGCAGCCAACTGGGGACGCTTGCAACTAATGAAAAACTGTTTTTT.

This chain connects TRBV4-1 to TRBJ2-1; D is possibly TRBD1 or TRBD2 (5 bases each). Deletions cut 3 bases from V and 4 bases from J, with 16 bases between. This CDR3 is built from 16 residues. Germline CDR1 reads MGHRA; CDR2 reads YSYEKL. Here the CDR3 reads CASSHWDGRLYNEQFF. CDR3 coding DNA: TGCGCCAGCAGCCACTGGGACGGTCGGCTATACAATGAGCAGTTCTTC.

Here the CDR3 DNA reads TGCGCCAGCAGCTTGGCCGGGACGGCCTCCTACGAGCAGTACTTC. This gives the protein CASSLAGTASYEQYF. V usage is TRBV5-1 and J usage is TRBJ2-7, with D possibly being TRBD1 or TRBD2 (5 bases each). The germline V gene encodes CDR1 SGHRS and CDR2 YFSETQ. V lost 0 bases, J lost 0 bases, and 10 bases lay in between. The CDR3 extends over 15 amino acids.

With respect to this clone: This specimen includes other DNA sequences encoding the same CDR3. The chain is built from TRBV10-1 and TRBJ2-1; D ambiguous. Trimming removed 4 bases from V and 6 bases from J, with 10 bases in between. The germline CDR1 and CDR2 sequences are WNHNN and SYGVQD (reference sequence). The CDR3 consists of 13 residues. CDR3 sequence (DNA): TGCGCCAGCAGTGTACCTGGTAGCAATGAGCAGTTCTTC. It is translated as CASSVPGSNEQFF.

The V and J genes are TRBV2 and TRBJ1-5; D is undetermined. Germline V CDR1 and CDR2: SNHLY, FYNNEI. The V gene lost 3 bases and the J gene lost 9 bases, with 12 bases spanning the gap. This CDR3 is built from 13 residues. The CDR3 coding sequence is TGTGCCAGCAGTGAGCAACAAGGAGGGCCCCAGCATTTT. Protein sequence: CASSEQQGGPQHF. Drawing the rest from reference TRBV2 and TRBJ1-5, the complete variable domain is EPEVTQTPSHQVTQMGQEVILRCVPISNHLYFYWYRQILGQKVEFLVSFYNNEISEKSEIFDDQFSVERPDGSNFTLKIRSTKLEDSAMYFCASSEQQGGPQHFGDGTRLSIL.

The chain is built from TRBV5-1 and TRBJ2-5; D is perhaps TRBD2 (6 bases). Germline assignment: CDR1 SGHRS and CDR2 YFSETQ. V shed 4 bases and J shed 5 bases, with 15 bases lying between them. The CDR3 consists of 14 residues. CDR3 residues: CASSLDPGRETQYF. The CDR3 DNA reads TGCGCCAGCAGCCTGGATCCGGGGAGGGAGACCCAGTACTTC.

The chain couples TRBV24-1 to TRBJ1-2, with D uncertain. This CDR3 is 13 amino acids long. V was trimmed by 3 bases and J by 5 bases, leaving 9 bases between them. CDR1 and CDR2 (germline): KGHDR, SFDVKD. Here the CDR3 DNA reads TGTGCCACCAGTGATCATGACGGGTATGGCTACACCTTC. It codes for CATSDHDGYGYTF.

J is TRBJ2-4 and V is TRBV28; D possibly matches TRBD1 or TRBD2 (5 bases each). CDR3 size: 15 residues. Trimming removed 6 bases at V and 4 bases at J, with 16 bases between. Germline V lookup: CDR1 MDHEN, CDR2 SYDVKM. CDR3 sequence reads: CASSPGNEGKNIQYF. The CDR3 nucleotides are TGTGCCAGCAGCCCGGGGAACGAGGGGAAAAACATTCAGTACTTC.